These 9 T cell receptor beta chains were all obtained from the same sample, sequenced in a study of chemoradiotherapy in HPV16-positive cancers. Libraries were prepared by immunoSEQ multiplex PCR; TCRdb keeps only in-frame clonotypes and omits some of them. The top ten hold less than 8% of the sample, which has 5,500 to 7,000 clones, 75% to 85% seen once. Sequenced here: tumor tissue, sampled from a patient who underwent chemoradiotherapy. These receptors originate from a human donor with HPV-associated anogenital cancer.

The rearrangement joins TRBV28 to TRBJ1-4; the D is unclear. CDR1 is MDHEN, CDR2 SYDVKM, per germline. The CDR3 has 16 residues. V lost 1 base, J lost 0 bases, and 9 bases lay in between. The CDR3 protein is CASSLLALATNEKLFF. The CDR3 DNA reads TGTGCCAGCAGTTTATTAGCCCTGGCAACTAATGAAAAACTGTTTTTT.

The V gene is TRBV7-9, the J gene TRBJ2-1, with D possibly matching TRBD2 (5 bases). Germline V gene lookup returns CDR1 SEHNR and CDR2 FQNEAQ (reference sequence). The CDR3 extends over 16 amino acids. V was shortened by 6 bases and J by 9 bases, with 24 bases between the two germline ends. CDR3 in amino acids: CASRRKVEVVEGEQFF. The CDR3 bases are TGTGCCAGCAGGCGAAAAGTCGAGGTCGTCGAGGGTGAGCAGTTCTTC.

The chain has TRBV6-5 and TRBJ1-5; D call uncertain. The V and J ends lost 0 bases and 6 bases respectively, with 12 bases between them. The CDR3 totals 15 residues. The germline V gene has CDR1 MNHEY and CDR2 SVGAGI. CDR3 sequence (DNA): TGTGCCAGCAGTTACTCGAAGACCGGATCTCAGCCCCAGCATTTT. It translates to CASSYSKTGSQPQHF.

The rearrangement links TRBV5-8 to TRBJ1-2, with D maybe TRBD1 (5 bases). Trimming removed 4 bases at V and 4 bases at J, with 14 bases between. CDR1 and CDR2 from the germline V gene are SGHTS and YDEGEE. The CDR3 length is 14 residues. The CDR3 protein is CASSPPDSVYGYTF. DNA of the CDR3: TGTGCCAGCAGCCCGCCCGACAGTGTCTATGGCTACACCTTC.

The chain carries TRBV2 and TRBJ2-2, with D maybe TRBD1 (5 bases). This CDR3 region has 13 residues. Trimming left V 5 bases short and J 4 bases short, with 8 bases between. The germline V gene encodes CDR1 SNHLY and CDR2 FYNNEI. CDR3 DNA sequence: TGTGCCAGCAGTAGCCAGGGCACCGGGGAGCTGTTTTTT. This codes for CASSSQGTGELFF.

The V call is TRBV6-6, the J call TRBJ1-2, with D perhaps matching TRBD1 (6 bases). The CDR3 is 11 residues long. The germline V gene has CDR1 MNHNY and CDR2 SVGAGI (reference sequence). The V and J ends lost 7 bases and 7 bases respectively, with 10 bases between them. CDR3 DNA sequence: TGTGCCAGCACCTCAGGGGTTGGCTACACCTTC. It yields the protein CASTSGVGYTF.

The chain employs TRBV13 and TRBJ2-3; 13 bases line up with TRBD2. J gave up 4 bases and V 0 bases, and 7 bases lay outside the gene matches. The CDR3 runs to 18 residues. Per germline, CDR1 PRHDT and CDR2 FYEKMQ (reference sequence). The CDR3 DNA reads TGTGCCAGCAGCTTAGGACTAGCGGGGGGGCCCTCCCCAGATACGCAGTATTTT. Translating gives CASSLGLAGGPSPDTQYF.

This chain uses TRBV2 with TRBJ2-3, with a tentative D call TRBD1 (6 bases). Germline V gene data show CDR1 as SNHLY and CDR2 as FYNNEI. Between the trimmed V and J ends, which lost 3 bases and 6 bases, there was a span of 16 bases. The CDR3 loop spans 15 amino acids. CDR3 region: CASSDRSSRGDTQYF. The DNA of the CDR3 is TGTGCCAGCAGTGACCGCTCGAGTAGGGGGGATACGCAGTATTTT.

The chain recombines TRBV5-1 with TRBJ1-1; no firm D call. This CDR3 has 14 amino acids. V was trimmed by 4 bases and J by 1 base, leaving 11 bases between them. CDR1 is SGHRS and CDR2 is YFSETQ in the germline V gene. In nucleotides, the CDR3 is TGCGCCAGCAGCCGGACTACAGAGAACACTGAAGCTTTCTTT. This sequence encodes CASSRTTENTEAFF.